This T cell receptor (beta chain) was sequenced for a study of blood T cell repertoires in COVID-19. With 0 bases clipped from V and 9 bases from J, the junction kept 7 bases outside the gene matches. CDR3 length: 15 amino acids. Germline V lookup: CDR1 SGHRS, CDR2 YFSETQ. Per the study methods: Researchers report that nucleated cell counts were estimated from reference gene primer amplification. Profiled with immunoSEQ multiplex PCR; TCRdb holds only in-frame clones, not every one. Clonal size and the V and J genes are those of that table, whereas D and trimming came from the DNA. The table shows fewer than 200,000 clones, with 70% to 90% occurring only once.

The chain carries TRBV5-1 and TRBJ2-1; 9 nucleotides line up with TRBD1. Sequencing used peripheral blood. The source is a man in his forties or fifties with acute or convalescent COVID-19. The CDR3: CASSLGDRALGEQFF. The CDR3 bases are TGCGCCAGCAGCTTGGGGGACAGGGCCCTCGGTGAGCAGTTCTTC.